The 27 T cell receptor beta chains below were found in one sample sequenced in a study of molecular identifiers for immune sequencing clone quantification. In TCRdb, the PCR reads were re-called with MiXCR into one record per CDR3 protein. The data hold roughly 10,000 distinct CDR3 sequences, with about a fifth observed a single time. Material for sequencing was naive CD8+ T cells from blood, with Jurkat cell RNA spiked in. Subset noted: FACS-sorted CD8+CD4-CCR7+CD45RA+ naive T cells. These receptors were collected from a human donor in good health. Some libraries in this study had Jurkat cell RNA spiked in.

This clonotype turned up a few times. Possible read error: a much larger clone is one base away. The V gene is TRBV18, the J gene TRBJ2-5; D gene unclear. The CDR3 is 15 amino acids. V lost 0 bases and J lost 2, with 10 bases in between. Germline lookup yields CDR1 KGHSH and CDR2 LQKENI. The CDR3 is CASSPPLWQQETQYF. DNA for the CDR3: TGTGCCAGCTCACCACCGTTGTGGCAGCAAGAGACCCAGTACTTC.

This clonotype was seen a few times. The chain employs TRBV4-1 and TRBJ2-7; D not certain. Germline values: CDR1 MGHRA, CDR2 YSYEKL. Deletions cut 0 bases from V and 5 bases from J, with 11 bases between. This CDR3 is 14 amino acids long. DNA of the CDR3: TGCGCCAGCAGCCAAGAAGTTGGATCTGACGAGCAGTACTTC. Amino acids: CASSQEVGSDEQYF.

This clonotype qualifies as medium-sized. The rearrangement links TRBV11-2 to TRBJ2-5, with D possibly matching TRBD1 (6 bases). With 8 bases removed from V and 0 bases from J, the gap between germline ends came to 13 bases. Germline V gene lookup returns CDR1 SGHAT and CDR2 FQNNGV. CDR3 length equals 14 residues. The CDR3 nucleotides read TGTGCCAGCGGCCGGGACATTTACCAAGAGACCCAGTACTTC. Its protein is CASGRDIYQETQYF.

By proportion, this clonotype is medium-sized. The CDR3 reads CASSLFIDEQFF. In nucleotides, the CDR3 is TGTGCCAGCAGCTTATTTATCGATGAGCAGTTCTTC. The chain has TRBV7-2 and TRBJ2-1; unclear D gene. CDR3 length: 12 residues. CDR1 and CDR2 (germline): SGHTA, FQGNSA. V was cut by 2 bases and J by 8 bases, with 7 bases left in between.

This clonotype was seen only a few times. This rearrangement joins TRBV5-4 to TRBJ2-7; 7 bases line up with TRBD1. After removal of 4 bases from V and 3 bases from J, the junction contained 4 bases not matched to a gene. The CDR3 covers 13 residues. The germline V gene has CDR1 SGHNT and CDR2 YYREEE (reference sequence). CDR3 loop: CASSRGTVYEQYF. Written as DNA, the CDR3 is TGTGCCAGCAGCAGGGGGACAGTCTACGAGCAGTACTTC.

A note on this clonotype: With a much larger clone just one base away, this may be a read error. This rearrangement joins TRBV11-2 to TRBJ2-3, with D perhaps TRBD1 (6 bases). Germline V lookup: CDR1 SGHAT, CDR2 FQNNGV. This CDR3 region has 14 residues. In nucleotides, the CDR3 is TGTGTCAGCAGCTTACAGGGTAGCGCAGATACGCAGTATTTT. Translation: CVSSLQGSADTQYF.

This clonotype appeared a few times. The genes are TRBV29-1 and TRBJ2-1; a weak D match, TRBD1 (5 bases). The CDR3 length is 14 residues. Looked up from germline, CDR1 is SQVTM and CDR2 is ANQGSEA. The germline V and J ends were trimmed by 6 bases and 0 bases, with 12 bases remaining between them. The CDR3: CSVGRGSSYNEQFF. The CDR3 region has the DNA TGCAGCGTGGGGCGAGGAAGCTCCTACAATGAGCAGTTCTTC.

In the case of this clonotype: This may be a read error: a much more frequent sequence differs by one nucleotide. The chain is built from TRBV6-2 or TRBV6-3 and TRBJ2-6; a weak D match, TRBD1 (5 bases). The germline V gene has CDR1 MNHEY and CDR2 SVGEGT. The CDR3 runs 16 residues. Between the trimmed V and J ends, which lost 5 bases and 2 bases, there was a span of 13 bases. In DNA form, the CDR3 reads TGTGCCAGCAGTCCGGTTTGGGGCGCTGGGGCCAACGTCCTGACTTTC. Its protein is CASSPVWGAGANVLTF.

A note on this clonotype: The junction does not match germline at one end; this may be a read error. The chain joins TRBV4-3 to TRBJ2-3, with TRBD1 matching over 7 bases. The CDR3 loop spans 16 amino acids. Germline V gene lookup returns CDR1 LGHNA and CDR2 YSLEER. CDR3 sequence (DNA): TGCGCCACCAGCCAACTCGGGCAGGGGGTGACAGATACGCAGTATTTT. It codes for CATSQLGQGVTDTQYF.

This clonotype was seen many times. The rearrangement joins TRBV20-1 to TRBJ2-1; 7 bases fit TRBD2. Trimming took 0 bases from V and 3 from J; bases not matched to a gene: 8. The CDR3 length is 16 residues. Per germline, CDR1 DFQATT and CDR2 SNEGSKA (reference sequence). Here the CDR3 DNA reads TGCAGTGCTAGAGATGCGTCCGCGGGGGTCTACAATGAGCAGTTCTTC. Amino acid sequence: CSARDASAGVYNEQFF.

Comments on this clonotype: A much bigger clone sits one base away, suggesting this may be a read error. The chain combines TRBV4-1 with TRBJ1-1; no reliable D call. Germline V gene data show CDR1 as MGHRA and CDR2 as YSYEKL. The CDR3 is 14 residues long. V lost 2 bases to trimming and J lost 6 bases, with 13 bases between them. The CDR3 nucleotides are TGCGCCAGCAGCCAACAAGGGCTGGGCGCTGAAGCTTTCTTT. The encoded protein is CASSQQGLGAEAFF.

This clonotype was counted many times. V and J are TRBV5-6 and TRBJ2-3; perhaps TRBD2 as D (5 bases). The V end lost 6 bases, the J end lost 7 bases, and 15 bases lay between the germline ends. The CDR3 totals 13 residues. Germline-derived CDR1 and CDR2 are SGHDT and YYEEEE. The chain's CDR3 is CASTWTGGHTQYF. DNA of the CDR3: TGTGCCAGCACTTGGACGGGCGGGCATACGCAGTATTTT.

In this sample, this clonotype is medium-sized (0.01 to 0.1%). This rearrangement joins TRBV6-2 or TRBV6-3 to TRBJ2-1; D gene unclear. The CDR3 contains 12 residues. V was clipped by 4 bases and J by 2 bases, with 3 bases between them. Germline loops: CDR1 MNHEY, CDR2 SVGEGT. The CDR3 spells CASSSAYNEQFF. DNA of the CDR3: TGTGCCAGCAGTTCGGCCTACAATGAGCAGTTCTTC.

This chain uses TRBV11-2 with TRBJ2-1, with unresolved D. The CDR3 runs to 14 residues. Trimming took 0 bases from V and 4 from J, leaving 7 bases between them. Germline loops: CDR1 SGHAT, CDR2 FQNNGV. The CDR3 protein is CASSLEPLYNEQFF. CDR3 sequence (DNA): TGTGCCAGCAGCTTAGAACCGTTATACAATGAGCAGTTCTTC.

This clonotype is judged medium-sized. The V and J genes are TRBV24-1 and TRBJ2-6; no definite D call. This CDR3 is built from 16 residues. Germline loops: CDR1 KGHDR, CDR2 SFDVKD. V lost 2 bases, J lost 4 bases, and 11 bases lay in between. CDR3 DNA: TGTGCCACCAGTGATTCCTCAACTCGAGGGGCCAACGTCCTGACTTTC. Translation gives CATSDSSTRGANVLTF.

By proportion, this clonotype is medium-sized. The rearrangement joins TRBV5-1 to TRBJ2-7; 10 bases are shared with TRBD2. CDR3 length: 14 residues. V was pared by 0 bases and J by 6 bases, with 3 bases of the junction left unmatched. Germline CDR1 reads SGHRS; CDR2 reads YFSETQ. Here the CDR3 DNA reads TGCGCCAGCAGCTTGGAACTAGCGGGACTCGAGCAGTACTTC. This sequence encodes CASSLELAGLEQYF.

The chain uses TRBV4-3 and TRBJ1-1, with D tentatively TRBD1 (6 bases). The CDR3 has 16 amino acids. The germline V gene has CDR1 LGHNA and CDR2 YSLEER. V was pared by 3 bases and J by 8 bases, with 22 bases between. In DNA form, the CDR3 reads TGCGCCAGCAGCCAGGCTATCGGACAGACGAAACTAGAAGCTTTCTTT. The encoded protein is CASSQAIGQTKLEAFF.

With regard to this clonotype: It may be a read error: a sequence one base away is much more abundant. The CDR3 end shows no conserved phenylalanine or tryptophan, and so a read error is likely. The chain carries TRBV7-2 and TRBJ2-5, with TRBD2 matching over 10 bases. The length of the CDR3 is 15 residues. After removal of 5 bases from V and 5 bases from J, the junction contained 8 bases not matched to a gene. CDR1 and CDR2 from the germline V gene are SGHTA and FQGNSA. In nucleotides, the CDR3 is TGTGCCAGCAGCGCCTCTAGCGGGGGTGGGGAGACCCAGTACCTC. It encodes CASSASSGGGETQYL.

By proportion, this clonotype is medium-sized. V usage is TRBV7-2 and J usage is TRBJ2-3; 9 bases agree with TRBD1. This CDR3 is 18 amino acids long. Germline CDR1 reads SGHTA; CDR2 reads FQGNSA. V shed 5 bases, J shed 4 bases, and the junction held 16 bases outside the gene matches. In DNA form, the CDR3 reads TGTGCCAGCAGCCCTAGGGCAACCACAGGGGGCTATCCAGATACGCAGTATTTT. Translating it yields CASSPRATTGGYPDTQYF.

Judged by abundance, this clonotype is medium-sized. The chain uses TRBV4-3 and TRBJ2-1; TRBD1 is a possible D gene (6 bases). Per the germline V gene, CDR1 is LGHNA and CDR2 is YSLEER. Trimming shortened V by 0 bases and J by 11 bases, and 11 bases separated the two germline ends. The CDR3 is 13 amino acids. As DNA, the CDR3 is TGCGCCAGCAGCCAAGATCCCGGGACAAAGCAGTTCTTC. As protein: CASSQDPGTKQFF.

This clonotype was counted at least ten times. The V and J genes are TRBV5-4 and TRBJ2-7, with a weak D call TRBD1 (5 bases). Deletions cut 0 bases from V and 1 base from J, with 14 bases between. Germline V gene lookup returns CDR1 SGHNT and CDR2 YYREEE (reference sequence). This CDR3 region has 16 residues. The CDR3 region is CASSLAVGLKSYEQYF. In nucleotides, the CDR3 is TGTGCCAGCAGCTTGGCTGTGGGGCTGAAGTCCTACGAGCAGTACTTC.

This clonotype was seen ten or more times. The chain uses TRBV5-6 and TRBJ2-7; D is ambiguous. V lost 0 bases and J lost 2, with 12 bases in between. This CDR3 comprises 15 residues. Germline V CDR1 and CDR2: SGHDT, YYEEEE. DNA of the CDR3: TGTGCCAGCAGCTTGGGGTGGCGCTCCGCCTACGAGCAGTACTTC. This codes for CASSLGWRSAYEQYF.

Note on this clonotype: This sequence may be a read error, since a much larger clone differs from it by one base. The chain is built from TRBV7-9 and TRBJ2-1; possibly TRBD2 for D (6 bases). CDR1 is SEHNR and CDR2 is FQNEAQ in the germline V gene (reference sequence). The CDR3 spans 15 residues. This chain's CDR3 is CANSFPSREFSEQFF. CDR3 in DNA: TGTGCCAACAGCTTTCCTTCCCGGGAGTTTAGTGAGCAGTTCTTC.

In this sample, this clonotype turned up a few times. The genes are TRBV9 and TRBJ2-1; D unclear. The germline V and J ends were trimmed by 6 bases and 3 bases, with 13 bases remaining between them. This CDR3 spans 14 amino acids. CDR1 is SGDLS and CDR2 is YYNGEE in the germline V gene. As DNA, the CDR3 is TGTGCCAGCAATCACGGCGGTGACTACAATGAGCAGTTCTTC. It codes for CASNHGGDYNEQFF. Supplemented by reference TRBV9 and TRBJ2-1, the full variable domain reads DSGVTQTPKHLITATGQRVTLRCSPRSGDLSVYWYQQSLDQGLQFLIQYYNGEERAKGNILERFSAQQFPDLHSELNLSSLELGDSALYFCASNHGGDYNEQFFGPGTRLTVL.

This clonotype is judged medium-sized. The gene calls are TRBV13 and TRBJ2-3, with 7 bases identical to TRBD1. Losses at the gene ends were 5 bases for V and 6 bases for J; bases not matched to a gene: 5. Germline lookup yields CDR1 PRHDT and CDR2 FYEKMQ (reference sequence). The length of the CDR3 is 13 residues. The CDR3 DNA reads as TGTGCCAGCAGCCAGGGACAGCCGGATACGCAGTATTTT. It translates to CASSQGQPDTQYF.

In this sample, this clonotype turned up a few times. This may come from a read error, since a much larger clone is one base off. V and J are TRBV5-1 and TRBJ2-5; D may be TRBD1 (6 bases). This CDR3 spans 13 amino acids. Germline lookup yields CDR1 SGHRS and CDR2 YFSETQ. The CDR3 sequence is CASRQTGIEAQYF. The CDR3 nucleotides are TGCGCCAGCAGACAAACAGGGATAGAGGCCCAGTACTTC.

This clonotype was detected a few times. The gene calls are TRBV20-1 and TRBJ2-7, with D tentatively TRBD2 (6 bases). The germline V gene has CDR1 DFQATT and CDR2 SNEGSKA (reference sequence). This CDR3 comprises 13 residues. V shed 3 bases and J shed 0 bases, with 9 bases lying between them. CDR3 loop: CSARETSSYEQYF. The CDR3 DNA is TGCAGTGCTAGGGAGACTAGCTCCTACGAGCAGTACTTC.